These T cell receptor beta chains were read from a single sample in a study of identical twins. TCRdb called the 5' RACE reads again in MiXCR, with one record for every CDR3 protein. Among hundreds of thousands of distinct CDR3 sequences, 24% were seen once, and the ten largest hold roughly 3%. Another study also made use of these data, one on T cells expressing NK-cell markers.

Sequencing input: CD4+ T cells sorted from blood. The source of these receptors is a woman aged 18 to 35 in good health. Each CDR3 is given with its conserved first and last residue. D genes are given only for firm matches. Clone size is stated in some rows and not others, as once, few, many or a class when expanded.

cdr3_nt: TGTGCCAGCAGTCCAGGACGTCACAGGGAGACCCAGTACTTC
cdr3_aa: CASSPGRHRETQYF
clone_size: NA
d_call: NA
j_call: TRBJ2-5
v_call: TRBV6-1
cdr3_length: 14

cdr3_nt: TGTGCCAGCTCACAAACGGACAGGGCCGCAACTAATGAAAAACTGTTTTTT
cdr3_aa: CASSQTDRAATNEKLFF
clone_size: few
d_call: TRBD1
j_call: TRBJ1-4
v_call: TRBV18
cdr3_length: 17

cdr3_nt: TGCAGTGCTAGAAAAATCGGACTAGCGGGAGGCAATGAGCAGTTCTTC
cdr3_aa: CSARKIGLAGGNEQFF
clone_size: NA
d_call: TRBD2
j_call: TRBJ2-1
v_call: TRBV20-1
cdr3_length: 16

cdr3_nt: TGCGCCAGCAGATATGGACTAGCGGAAGAGACCCAGTACTTC
cdr3_aa: CASRYGLAEETQYF
clone_size: few
d_call: TRBD2
j_call: TRBJ2-5
v_call: TRBV5-1
cdr3_length: 14

cdr3_nt: TGCGCCGGTAGCGAAGCGGGACCTAACACCGGGGAGCTGTTTTTT
cdr3_aa: CAGSEAGPNTGELFF
clone_size: NA
d_call: TRBD2
j_call: TRBJ2-2
v_call: TRBV5-1
cdr3_length: 15

cdr3_nt: TGTGCCAGCACCCAGGGAAATGCGAACACTGAAGCTTTCTTT
cdr3_aa: CASTQGNANTEAFF
clone_size: NA
d_call: NA
j_call: TRBJ1-1
v_call: TRBV7-8
cdr3_length: 14

cdr3_nt: TGTGCCAGCACCCCGGAATGGGGCTATCCTTGGGCCGAGCAGTACTTC
cdr3_aa: CASTPEWGYPWAEQYF
clone_size: few
d_call: NA
j_call: TRBJ2-7
v_call: TRBV12-3/TRBV12-4
cdr3_length: 16

cdr3_nt: TGTGCCAGCTCACCGCGGGTACAGGGGTTCGGCGGGGAGCTGTTTTTT
cdr3_aa: CASSPRVQGFGGELFF
clone_size: few
d_call: TRBD1
j_call: TRBJ2-2
v_call: TRBV18
cdr3_length: 16

cdr3_nt: TGTGCCAGCAGCGTTAATCCAGCGTATACCGGGGAGCTGTTTTTT
cdr3_aa: CASSVNPAYTGELFF
clone_size: NA
d_call: NA
j_call: TRBJ2-2
v_call: TRBV9
cdr3_length: 15

cdr3_nt: TGTGCCAGCAGCGCCAGGAGTAACTATGGCTACACCTTC
cdr3_aa: CASSARSNYGYTF
clone_size: NA
d_call: NA
j_call: TRBJ1-2
v_call: TRBV9
cdr3_length: 13

cdr3_nt: TGCAGCTCCTATAAGAATGAGCAGTTCTTC
cdr3_aa: CSSYKNEQFF
clone_size: few
d_call: NA
j_call: TRBJ2-1
v_call: TRBV29-1
cdr3_length: 10

cdr3_nt: TGTGCCAGCGAGCGGGTCCCTTTAATCCCCTCCTACGAGCAGTACTTC
cdr3_aa: CASERVPLIPSYEQYF
clone_size: few
d_call: NA
j_call: TRBJ2-7
v_call: TRBV21-1
cdr3_length: 16

cdr3_nt: TGTGCCACCAGCACGGGACAGGGCGGAGAAAAACTGTTTTTT
cdr3_aa: CATSTGQGGEKLFF
clone_size: few
d_call: TRBD1
j_call: TRBJ1-4
v_call: TRBV15
cdr3_length: 14

cdr3_nt: TGTGCCAGCAGCTTAGTACTAGCGGGAGGGTGGCACGAGCAGTACTTC
cdr3_aa: CASSLVLAGGWHEQYF
clone_size: NA
d_call: TRBD2
j_call: TRBJ2-7
v_call: TRBV7-2
cdr3_length: 16

cdr3_nt: TGCGCCAGCAGCCCGCGGGCGGGGACAGATACGCAGTATTTT
cdr3_aa: CASSPRAGTDTQYF
clone_size: NA
d_call: NA
j_call: TRBJ2-3
v_call: TRBV5-1
cdr3_length: 14

cdr3_nt: TGCGCCAGCAGACCACTAGCGGGGGGACGAAATGAGCAGTTCTTC
cdr3_aa: CASRPLAGGRNEQFF
clone_size: NA
d_call: TRBD2
j_call: TRBJ2-1
v_call: TRBV5-1
cdr3_length: 15

cdr3_nt: TGTGCCAGTAGTAGAGGACTAGCGGGGGGCGGCGAGGAGCTGTTTTTT
cdr3_aa: CASSRGLAGGGEELFF
clone_size: few
d_call: TRBD2
j_call: TRBJ2-2
v_call: TRBV19
cdr3_length: 16

cdr3_nt: TGCGCCAGCTCCATATGGACAGGGGCTCCCGACACAGATACGCAGTATTTT
cdr3_aa: CASSIWTGAPDTDTQYF
clone_size: few
d_call: TRBD1
j_call: TRBJ2-3
v_call: TRBV5-1
cdr3_length: 17

cdr3_nt: TGTGCCAGCAGCGGTACCGGGACTAGCGGAACCGTAGCCAAAAACATTCAGTACTTC
cdr3_aa: CASSGTGTSGTVAKNIQYF
clone_size: NA
d_call: TRBD2
j_call: TRBJ2-4
v_call: TRBV4-2
cdr3_length: 19

cdr3_nt: TGCAGTGCAAGGGACACTAGCACAGATACGCAGTATTTT
cdr3_aa: CSARDTSTDTQYF
clone_size: few
d_call: NA
j_call: TRBJ2-3
v_call: TRBV20-1
cdr3_length: 13

cdr3_nt: TGTGCCAGCAGTTACTCCTTGAAAAATGAAAAACTGTTTTTT
cdr3_aa: CASSYSLKNEKLFF
clone_size: few
d_call: NA
j_call: TRBJ1-4
v_call: TRBV6-5
cdr3_length: 14

cdr3_nt: TGTGCCAGCAGCAAAGGGTCCTACGAGCAGTACTTC
cdr3_aa: CASSKGSYEQYF
clone_size: NA
d_call: NA
j_call: TRBJ2-7
v_call: TRBV21-1
cdr3_length: 12

cdr3_nt: TGTGCCAGCAGTCCCCGGGACCCCTACAATGAGCAGTTCTTC
cdr3_aa: CASSPRDPYNEQFF
clone_size: NA
d_call: NA
j_call: TRBJ2-1
v_call: TRBV6-2/TRBV6-3
cdr3_length: 14

cdr3_nt: TGTGCCAGCAGCCCAGACGGGACCTCCTACGAGCAGTACTTC
cdr3_aa: CASSPDGTSYEQYF
clone_size: NA
d_call: NA
j_call: TRBJ2-7
v_call: TRBV9
cdr3_length: 14

cdr3_nt: TGCAGTGCTCGTCAGACCCCCTACGAGCAGTACTTC
cdr3_aa: CSARQTPYEQYF
clone_size: NA
d_call: NA
j_call: TRBJ2-7
v_call: TRBV20-1
cdr3_length: 12

cdr3_nt: TGTGCCAGCAGCTTCAACAGAGTAGGCTACTACGAGCAGTACTTC
cdr3_aa: CASSFNRVGYYEQYF
clone_size: few
d_call: NA
j_call: TRBJ2-7
v_call: TRBV11-2
cdr3_length: 15

cdr3_nt: TGTGCCAGCAGCCGGCGGACAGGGGAGAATGAGCAGTTCTTC
cdr3_aa: CASSRRTGENEQFF
clone_size: NA
d_call: TRBD1
j_call: TRBJ2-1
v_call: TRBV6-1
cdr3_length: 14

cdr3_nt: TGTGCCATCAGTAAGGGACAGGGGGCAAGTGAAGCTTTCTTT
cdr3_aa: CAISKGQGASEAFF
clone_size: NA
d_call: TRBD1
j_call: TRBJ1-1
v_call: TRBV10-3
cdr3_length: 14

cdr3_nt: TGTGCCAGCAGCGTAGATCAGGGGGCGTTGTTAGAGACCCAGTACTTC
cdr3_aa: CASSVDQGALLETQYF
clone_size: NA
d_call: TRBD1
j_call: TRBJ2-5
v_call: TRBV9
cdr3_length: 16

cdr3_nt: TGTGCCAGCAGTGAGTCGGGGACAATAGCCTACGAGCAGTACTTC
cdr3_aa: CASSESGTIAYEQYF
clone_size: NA
d_call: NA
j_call: TRBJ2-7
v_call: TRBV6-1
cdr3_length: 15